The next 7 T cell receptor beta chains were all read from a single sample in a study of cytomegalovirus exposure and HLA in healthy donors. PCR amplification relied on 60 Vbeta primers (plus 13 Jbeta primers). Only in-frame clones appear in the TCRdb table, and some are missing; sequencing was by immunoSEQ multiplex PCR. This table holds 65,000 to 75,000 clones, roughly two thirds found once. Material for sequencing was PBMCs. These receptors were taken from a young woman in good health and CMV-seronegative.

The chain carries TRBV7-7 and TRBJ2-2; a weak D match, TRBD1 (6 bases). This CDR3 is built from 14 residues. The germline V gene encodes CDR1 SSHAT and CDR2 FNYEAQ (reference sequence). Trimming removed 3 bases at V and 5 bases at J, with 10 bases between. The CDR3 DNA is TGTGCCAGCAGCTTGGGGGCGGAGACCGGGGAGCTGTTTTTT. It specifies CASSLGAETGELFF.

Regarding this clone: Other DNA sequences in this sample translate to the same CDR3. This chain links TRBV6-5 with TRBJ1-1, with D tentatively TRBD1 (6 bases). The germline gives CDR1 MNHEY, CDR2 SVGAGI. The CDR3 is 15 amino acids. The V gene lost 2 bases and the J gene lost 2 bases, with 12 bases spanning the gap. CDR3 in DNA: TGTGCCAGCAGTTACAGCGGGGGCCGTAACACTGAAGCTTTCTTT. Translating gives CASSYSGGRNTEAFF.

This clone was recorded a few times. The CDR3 spells CASSFQGNAIYF. Written as DNA, the CDR3 is TGTGCCAGCAGTTTCCAGGGGAACGCCATATATTTT. The chain combines TRBV6-6 with TRBJ1-3; possibly TRBD1 for D (6 bases). The V gene lost 4 bases and the J gene lost 11 bases, with 12 bases spanning the gap. CDR1 and CDR2 (germline): MNHNY, SVGAGI (reference sequence). This CDR3 has 12 residues.

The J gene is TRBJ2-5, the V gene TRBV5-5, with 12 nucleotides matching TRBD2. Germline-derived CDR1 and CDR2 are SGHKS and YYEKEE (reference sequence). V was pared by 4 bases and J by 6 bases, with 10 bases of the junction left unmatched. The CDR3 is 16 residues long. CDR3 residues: CASSPGTSGPGKTQYF. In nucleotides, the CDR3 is TGTGCCAGCAGCCCAGGGACTAGCGGGCCTGGGAAGACCCAGTACTTC.

DNA of the CDR3: TGTGCCAGCAGTCAAAATACAGGGGGCCATGAGCAGTTCTTC. Protein sequence: CASSQNTGGHEQFF. The chain uses TRBV28 and TRBJ2-1; TRBD1 agrees at 9 bases. Germline CDR1 and CDR2: MDHEN and SYDVKM. Unmatched junction bases numbered 7, after V lost 5 bases and J lost 8 bases. The CDR3 is 14 residues long. The variable domain in full, with the rest retrieved from reference TRBV28 and TRBJ2-1, is DVKVTQSSRYLVKRTGEKVFLECVQDMDHENMFWYRQDPGLGLRLIYFSYDVKMKEKGDIPEGYSVSREKKERFSLILESASTNQTSMYLCASSQNTGGHEQFFGPGTRLTVL.

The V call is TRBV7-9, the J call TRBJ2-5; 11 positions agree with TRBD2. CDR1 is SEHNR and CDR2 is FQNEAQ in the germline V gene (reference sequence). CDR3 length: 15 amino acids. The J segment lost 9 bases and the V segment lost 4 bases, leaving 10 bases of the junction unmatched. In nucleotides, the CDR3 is TGTGCCAGCAGCTCCATGACTAGCGGGGTCGGGGCCCAGTACTTC. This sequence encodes CASSSMTSGVGAQYF.

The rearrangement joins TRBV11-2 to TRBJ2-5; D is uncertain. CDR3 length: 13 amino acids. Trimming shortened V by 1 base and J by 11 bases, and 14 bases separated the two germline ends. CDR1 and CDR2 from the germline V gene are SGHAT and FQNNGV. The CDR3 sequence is CASSLAFVHEQYF. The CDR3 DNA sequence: TGTGCCAGCAGCTTAGCTTTTGTCCATGAGCAGTACTTC.